Detailed here is one T cell receptor (beta chain). Its antigen is currently unknown. This same CDR3 is encoded by further DNA sequences in the sample. Naive CD8 cells lacked CD45RO and underwent positive selection for CCR7, leaving out terminally differentiated effector memory CD45RA+ cells. V lost 2 bases, J lost 7 bases, and 15 bases lay in between. Germline V lookup: CDR1 MNHNS, CDR2 SASEGT. CDR3 size: 15 residues. Sorted-subset replicate PCR reactions were performed with approximately 200 ng DNA, corresponding to tens of thousands of T cell genomes. Using immunoSEQ multiplex PCR, the repertoire was profiled, and TCRdb retains in-frame clones only, with some absent. Of some 2.1 million clones in the sample, about 95% were seen once. The data are from a study of shared clonotypes between healthy human individuals. On the study more broadly: CD4 naive and memory got three plates each, CD8 naive two, CD8 memory one. Findings and caveats of the study: The authors sampled blood alone, and tissue repertoires likely differ. The expectation was that sequencing depth would affect clonotype sharing among donors.

The chain carries TRBV6-1 and TRBJ2-1; perhaps TRBD2 as D (6 bases). The sequenced sample was naive CD8+ T cells sorted from blood. The source is a man aged 18 to 30 in good health. The CDR3 loop is CASSELRGAGNEQFF. The CDR3 nucleotides read TGTGCCAGCAGTGAATTAAGGGGTGCGGGAAATGAGCAGTTCTTC.